This is a list of T cell receptor beta chains from one sample in a study of monozygotic twins with cystic fibrosis. Using immunoSEQ multiplex PCR, the repertoire was profiled, and TCRdb retains in-frame clones only, with some absent. Of 20,000 to 30,000 clones in the sample, 96% were seen once. Specimen: blood. The receptors derive from a girl aged 2 to 10 with cystic fibrosis. The CDR3 runs from the conserved cysteine through the conserved F or W. A D gene is named only where the DNA matches it firmly. The listing skips clone size in some rows; elsewhere it reads once, few, many or a size class.

D,J,V,size,DNA,CDR3
TRBD1,TRBJ1-3,TRBV19,NA,TGTGCCAGTGGACCGGGACAGCAACGAGGGAGCACCATATATTTT,CASGPGQQRGSTIYF
NA,TRBJ2-5,TRBV4-2,NA,TGTGCCAGCAGCCAAGAGGTCCCAATGGAGACCCAGTACTTC,CASSQEVPMETQYF
TRBD2,TRBJ2-1,TRBV9,NA,TGTGCCACCGCACCTGGACTAGCGGGCCCTTTCTCCTACAATGAGCAGTTCTTC,CATAPGLAGPFSYNEQFF
NA,TRBJ1-4,TRBV6-6,NA,TGTGCCAGCAGTTACCCCCTGGCAGGTGGAAATGAAAAACTGTTTTTT,CASSYPLAGGNEKLFF
NA,TRBJ1-5,TRBV28,NA,TGTGCCAGCAGTCAAACCGGAAGGTATAGCAATCAGCCCCAGCATTTT,CASSQTGRYSNQPQHF
NA,TRBJ2-7,TRBV11-2,NA,TGTGCCAGCAGCTTAGGGAGGGGTCGGCGATTCTACGAGCAGTACTTC,CASSLGRGRRFYEQYF
NA,TRBJ1-5,TRBV4-2,NA,TGTGCCAGCAGCCAGGACCGGGACATCTATCAGCCCCAGCATTTT,CASSQDRDIYQPQHF
NA,TRBJ1-2,TRBV5-4,NA,TGTGCCAGCAGCTCCCCGGGGTATTATGGCTACACCTTC,CASSSPGYYGYTF
TRBD1,TRBJ2-1,TRBV6-1,NA,TGTGCCAGCAGTTGGGGACAGGGGTACAATGAGCAGTTCTTC,CASSWGQGYNEQFF
NA,TRBJ2-6,TRBV5-1,NA,TGCGCCAGCAGCTTGGTGGCTGGGGCCAACGTCCTGACTTTC,CASSLVAGANVLTF
NA,TRBJ2-7,TRBV2,NA,TGTGCCAGCAGGGCAGAGTCCTACGAGCAGTACTTC,CASRAESYEQYF
NA,TRBJ2-7,TRBV7-9,NA,TGTGCCAGCAGCTTAGAACATCCCTACGAGCAGTACTTC,CASSLEHPYEQYF
NA,TRBJ2-2,TRBV5-4,NA,TGTGCCAGCAGCTTGGGACAGAAGAACACCGGGGAGCTGTTTTTT,CASSLGQKNTGELFF
NA,TRBJ2-2,TRBV7-3,NA,TGTGCCAGCAGCCCCCCGACCGGGGAGCTGTTTTTT,CASSPPTGELFF
TRBD2,TRBJ2-1,TRBV5-1,once,TGCGCCAGCAGCTTGCCCGCGGGAGGATACAATGAGCAGTTCTTC,CASSLPAGGYNEQFF
NA,TRBJ1-5,TRBV5-1,NA,TGCGCCAGCAGCTTGGATGCGGGTAGCAATCAGCCCCAGCATTTT,CASSLDAGSNQPQHF